This TCR beta chain is drawn from a study of molecular identifiers for immune sequencing clone quantification. Findings and caveats of the study: Spiked Jurkat TCR RNA from one cell was reportedly detectable among about a million naive cells.

As regards this clonotype: Antigen: not known. One end of the junction varies from germline; a read error may be responsible.

CD8+CD4-CCR7+CD45RA+ cells were sorted as naive CD8 T cells. From the PCR reads, TCRdb called clonotypes with MiXCR, one entry per CDR3 protein. Found here are nearly 650,000 distinct CDR3 sequences, 25% of them singletons; the top ten hold 0.78%. Per germline, CDR1 MGHRA and CDR2 YSYEKL. This CDR3 contains 15 residues. The sequencing input was naive CD8+ T cells from blood, with Jurkat cell RNA spiked in. As to subset: FACS-sorted CD8+CD4-CCR7+CD45RA+ naive T cells. This receptor was taken from a human donor in good health. Some libraries in this study had Jurkat cell RNA spiked in. The rearrangement links TRBV4-1 to TRBJ1-1, with 7 nucleotides matching TRBD1. CDR3 coding DNA: TGCGCCAGCAGCCCCCGACAGGGACAGAACACTAAAGCTTTCTTT. Translated: CASSPRQGQNTKAFF.